The T cell receptor (beta chain) under discussion was sequenced for a study of patients and donors after allogeneic stem cell transplantation. A single record per CDR3 protein comes from TCRdb applying MiXCR to the RT-PCR reads. The data show over 30,000 distinct CDR3 sequences, with about two fifths seen just once and 76% held by the top ten. The CDR3 consists of 14 residues. V was shortened by 5 bases and J by 4 bases, with 14 bases between the two germline ends. Germline lookup yields CDR1 SGHVS and CDR2 FQNEAQ. Sequenced: blood, either unsorted or a sorted T cell fraction (not recorded which). The TCR originated in a human donor who was either an allogeneic HSCT recipient or a stem cell or donor lymphocyte infusion donor (not recorded which). It is not recorded whose cells these are; they may come from a transplant donor. The V call is TRBV7-8, the J call TRBJ1-2, with D maybe TRBD1 (5 bases). The CDR3 DNA reads TGTGCCAGCAGCCCAACTAGGGGTGGCTATGGCTACACCTTC. Its protein product is CASSPTRGGYGYTF.